This record covers a single T cell receptor beta chain. The germline V gene encodes CDR1 SGHRS and CDR2 YFSETQ. This CDR3 is built from 19 residues. J gave up 0 bases and V 3 bases, and 15 bases lay outside the gene matches. TCRdb keeps only in-frame clones here, not all; method: immunoSEQ multiplex PCR. The table has over 50,000 clones, 85% to 90% seen once. The data originate from a study of T cell changes during pregnancy in multiple sclerosis. The clonotype originates from a female donor in good health, enrolled as a control in a pregnancy study. Sample: peripheral blood, taken in the first trimester of pregnancy. V usage is TRBV5-1 and J usage is TRBJ1-1, with 9 positions matching TRBD1. CDR3 loop: CASSSEPQTGGRMNTEAFF. CDR3 bases: TGCGCCAGCAGCTCCGAACCCCAGACAGGGGGTCGGATGAACACTGAAGCTTTCTTT.